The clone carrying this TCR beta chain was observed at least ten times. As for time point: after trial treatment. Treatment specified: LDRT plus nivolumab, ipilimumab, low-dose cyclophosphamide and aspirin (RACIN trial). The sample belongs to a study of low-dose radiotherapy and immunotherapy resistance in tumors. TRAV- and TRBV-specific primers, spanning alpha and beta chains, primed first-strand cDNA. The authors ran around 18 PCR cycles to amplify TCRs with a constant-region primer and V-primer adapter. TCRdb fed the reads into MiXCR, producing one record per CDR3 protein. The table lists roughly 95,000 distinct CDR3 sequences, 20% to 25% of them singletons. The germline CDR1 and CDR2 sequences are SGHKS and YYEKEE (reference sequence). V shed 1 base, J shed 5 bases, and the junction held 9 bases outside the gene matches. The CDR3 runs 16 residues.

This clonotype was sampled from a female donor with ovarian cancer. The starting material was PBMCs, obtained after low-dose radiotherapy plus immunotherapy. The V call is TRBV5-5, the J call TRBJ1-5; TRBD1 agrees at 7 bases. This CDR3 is CASSLTWDSGYQPQHF. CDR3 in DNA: TGTGCCAGCAGCTTGACCTGGGACAGTGGCTATCAGCCCCAGCATTTT.